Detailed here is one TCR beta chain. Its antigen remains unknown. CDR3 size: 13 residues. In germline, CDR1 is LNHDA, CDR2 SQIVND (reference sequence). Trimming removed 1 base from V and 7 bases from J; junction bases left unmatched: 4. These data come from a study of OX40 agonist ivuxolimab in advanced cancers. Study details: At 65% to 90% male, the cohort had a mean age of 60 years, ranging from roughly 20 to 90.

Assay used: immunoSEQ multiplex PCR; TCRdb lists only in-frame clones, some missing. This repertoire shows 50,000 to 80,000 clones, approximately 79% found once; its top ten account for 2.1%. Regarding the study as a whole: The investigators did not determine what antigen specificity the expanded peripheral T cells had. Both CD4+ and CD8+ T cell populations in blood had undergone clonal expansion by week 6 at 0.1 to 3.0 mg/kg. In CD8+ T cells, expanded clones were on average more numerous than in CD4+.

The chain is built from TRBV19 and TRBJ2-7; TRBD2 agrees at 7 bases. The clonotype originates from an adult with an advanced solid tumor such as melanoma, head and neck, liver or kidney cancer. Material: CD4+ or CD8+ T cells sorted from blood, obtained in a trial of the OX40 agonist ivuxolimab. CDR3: CASSIVGGREQYF. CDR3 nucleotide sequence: TGTGCCAGTAGTATAGTGGGAGGGCGTGAGCAGTACTTC. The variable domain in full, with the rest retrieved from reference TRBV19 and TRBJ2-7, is DGGITQSPKYLFRKEGQNVTLSCEQNLNHDAMYWYRQDPGQGLRLIYYSQIVNDFQKGDIAEGYSVSREKKESFPLTVTSAQKNPTAFYLCASSIVGGREQYFGPGTRLTVT.